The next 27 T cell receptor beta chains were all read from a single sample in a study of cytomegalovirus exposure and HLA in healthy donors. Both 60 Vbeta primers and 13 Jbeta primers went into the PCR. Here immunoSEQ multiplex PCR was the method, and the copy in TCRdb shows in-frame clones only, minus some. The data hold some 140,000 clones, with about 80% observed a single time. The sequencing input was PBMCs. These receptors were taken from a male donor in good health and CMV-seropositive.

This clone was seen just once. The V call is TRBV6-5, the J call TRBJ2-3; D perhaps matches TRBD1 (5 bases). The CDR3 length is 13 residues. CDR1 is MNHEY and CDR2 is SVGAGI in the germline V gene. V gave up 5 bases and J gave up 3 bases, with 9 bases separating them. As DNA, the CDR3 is TGTGCCAGCAGTCGTCCAGGGACAGATACGCAGTATTTT. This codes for CASSRPGTDTQYF.

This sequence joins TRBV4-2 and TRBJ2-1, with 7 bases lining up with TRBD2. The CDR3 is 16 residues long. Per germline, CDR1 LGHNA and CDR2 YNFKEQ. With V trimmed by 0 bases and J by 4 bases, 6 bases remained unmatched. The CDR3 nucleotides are TGTGCCAGCAGCCAAGATTGGGCGGGGGTGTACAATGAGCAGTTCTTC. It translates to CASSQDWAGVYNEQFF.

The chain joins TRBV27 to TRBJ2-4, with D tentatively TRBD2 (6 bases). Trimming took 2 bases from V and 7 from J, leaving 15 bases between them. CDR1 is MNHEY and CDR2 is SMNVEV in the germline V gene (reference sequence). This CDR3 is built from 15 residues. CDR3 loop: CASSLPGPAGNIQYF. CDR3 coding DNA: TGTGCCAGCAGTTTACCGGGTCCCGCGGGGAACATTCAGTACTTC.

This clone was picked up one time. This chain's CDR3 is CASSLDSNQPQHF. The CDR3 nucleotides are TGTGCCAGCAGCTTGGACAGTAATCAGCCCCAGCATTTT. The gene calls are TRBV5-4 and TRBJ1-5; D uncertain. The V end lost 0 bases, the J end lost 4 bases, and 5 bases lay between the germline ends. The CDR3 totals 13 residues. Germline V CDR1 and CDR2: SGHNT, YYREEE (reference sequence).

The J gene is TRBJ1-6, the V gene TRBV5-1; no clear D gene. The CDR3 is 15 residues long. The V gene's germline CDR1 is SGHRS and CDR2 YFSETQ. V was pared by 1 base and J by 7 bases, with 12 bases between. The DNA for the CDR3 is TGCGCCAGCAGCTTGTTCAGGCCTCCAAATTCACCCCTCCACTTT. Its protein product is CASSLFRPPNSPLHF.

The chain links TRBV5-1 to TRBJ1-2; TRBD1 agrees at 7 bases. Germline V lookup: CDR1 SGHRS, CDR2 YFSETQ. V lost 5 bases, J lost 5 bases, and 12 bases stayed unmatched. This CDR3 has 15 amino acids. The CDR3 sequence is CASRPSTGARYGYTF. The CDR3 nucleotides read TGCGCCAGCAGACCGTCTACAGGGGCGCGATATGGCTACACCTTC.

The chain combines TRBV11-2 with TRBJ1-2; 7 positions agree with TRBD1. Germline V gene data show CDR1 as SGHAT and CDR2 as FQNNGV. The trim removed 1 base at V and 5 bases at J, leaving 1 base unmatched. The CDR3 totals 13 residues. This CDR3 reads CASSLGTGYGYTF. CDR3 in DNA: TGTGCCAGCAGCTTAGGGACAGGATATGGCTACACCTTC.

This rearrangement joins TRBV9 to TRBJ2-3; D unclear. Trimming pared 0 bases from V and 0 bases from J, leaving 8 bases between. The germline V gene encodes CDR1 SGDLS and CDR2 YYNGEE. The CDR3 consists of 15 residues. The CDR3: CASSVGGVSTDTQYF. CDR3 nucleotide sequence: TGTGCCAGCAGCGTAGGAGGCGTTAGCACAGATACGCAGTATTTT. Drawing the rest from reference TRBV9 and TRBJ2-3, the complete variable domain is DSGVTQTPKHLITATGQRVTLRCSPRSGDLSVYWYQQSLDQGLQFLIQYYNGEERAKGNILERFSAQQFPDLHSELNLSSLELGDSALYFCASSVGGVSTDTQYFGPGTRLTVL.

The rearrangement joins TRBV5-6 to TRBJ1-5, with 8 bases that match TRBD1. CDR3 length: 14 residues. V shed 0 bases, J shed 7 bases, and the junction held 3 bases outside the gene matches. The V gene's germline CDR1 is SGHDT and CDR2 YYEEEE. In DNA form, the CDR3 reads TGTGCCAGCAGCTTGGCCCAGGGGGCACAGCCCCAGCATTTT. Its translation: CASSLAQGAQPQHF.

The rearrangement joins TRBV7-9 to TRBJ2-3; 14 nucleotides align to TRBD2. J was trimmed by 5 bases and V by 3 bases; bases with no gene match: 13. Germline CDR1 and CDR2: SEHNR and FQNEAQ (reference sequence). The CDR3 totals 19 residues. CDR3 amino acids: CASSFLGLAGVRLRDTQYF. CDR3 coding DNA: TGTGCCAGCAGCTTCCTGGGACTAGCGGGAGTACGGTTAAGAGATACGCAGTATTTT.

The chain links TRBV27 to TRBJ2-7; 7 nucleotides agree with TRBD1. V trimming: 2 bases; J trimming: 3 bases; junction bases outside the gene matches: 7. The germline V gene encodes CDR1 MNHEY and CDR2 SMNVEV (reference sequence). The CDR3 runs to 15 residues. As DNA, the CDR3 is TGTGCCAGCAGTTTAGGTCCAAGGGGGCTCTACGAGCAGTACTTC. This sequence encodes CASSLGPRGLYEQYF.

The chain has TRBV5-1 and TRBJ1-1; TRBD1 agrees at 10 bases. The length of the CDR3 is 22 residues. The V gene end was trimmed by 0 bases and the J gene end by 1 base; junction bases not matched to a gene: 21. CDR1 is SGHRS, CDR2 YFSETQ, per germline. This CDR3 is CASSLGDRQGAQFGLRNTEAFF. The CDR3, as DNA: TGCGCCAGCAGCTTGGGGGATAGACAGGGGGCGCAGTTTGGGCTGAGGAACACTGAAGCTTTCTTT.

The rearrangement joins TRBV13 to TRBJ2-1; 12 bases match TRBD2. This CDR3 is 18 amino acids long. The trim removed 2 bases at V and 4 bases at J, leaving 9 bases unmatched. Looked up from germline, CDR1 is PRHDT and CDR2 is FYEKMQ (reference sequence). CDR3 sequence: CASSLWRLAGASYNEQFF. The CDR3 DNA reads TGTGCCAGCAGCTTATGGCGACTAGCGGGGGCTAGTTACAATGAGCAGTTCTTC.

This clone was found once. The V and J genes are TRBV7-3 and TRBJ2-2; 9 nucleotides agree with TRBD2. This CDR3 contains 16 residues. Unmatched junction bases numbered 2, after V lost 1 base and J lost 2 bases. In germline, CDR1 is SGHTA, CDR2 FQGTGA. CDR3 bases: TGTGCCAGCAGCTTAATAGCGGGGGATAACACCGGGGAGCTGTTTTTT. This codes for CASSLIAGDNTGELFF.

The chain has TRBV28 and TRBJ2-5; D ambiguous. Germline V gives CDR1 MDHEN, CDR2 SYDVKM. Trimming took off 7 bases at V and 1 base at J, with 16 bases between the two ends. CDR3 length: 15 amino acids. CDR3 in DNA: TGTGCCAGCACCTCGATCACGAGAGCCCAAGAGACCCAGTACTTC. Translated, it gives CASTSITRAQETQYF.

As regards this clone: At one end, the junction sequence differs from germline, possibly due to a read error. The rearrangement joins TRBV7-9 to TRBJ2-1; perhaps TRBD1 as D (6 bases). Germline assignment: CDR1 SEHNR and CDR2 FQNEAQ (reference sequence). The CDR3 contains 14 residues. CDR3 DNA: TGTTCCAGCACCCGAGGTCAGGGGCTGGATGAGCAGTTCTTC. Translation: CSSTRGQGLDEQFF.

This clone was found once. As DNA, the CDR3 is TGTGCCAGTAGTATAGGTTATGAGGGAGGCAATCAGCCCCAGCATTTT. It encodes CASSIGYEGGNQPQHF. This chain uses TRBV19 with TRBJ1-5; D unresolved. The germline CDR1 and CDR2 sequences are LNHDA and SQIVND (reference sequence). The CDR3 length is 16 residues. V dropped 1 base and J dropped 2 bases, with 12 bases sitting between them.

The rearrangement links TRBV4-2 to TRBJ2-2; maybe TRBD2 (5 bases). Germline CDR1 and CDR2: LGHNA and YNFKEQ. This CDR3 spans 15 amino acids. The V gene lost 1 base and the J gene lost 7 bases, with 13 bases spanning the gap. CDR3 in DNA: TGTGCCAGCAGCCAAGCCAGGACGGCGGGCGGGGAGCTGTTTTTT. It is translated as CASSQARTAGGELFF.

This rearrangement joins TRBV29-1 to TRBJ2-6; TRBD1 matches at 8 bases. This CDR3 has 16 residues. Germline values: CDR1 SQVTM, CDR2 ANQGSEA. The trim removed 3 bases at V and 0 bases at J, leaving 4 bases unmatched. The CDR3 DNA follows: TGCAGCGTTGATGACAGGGGACACTCTGGGGCCAACGTCCTGACTTTC. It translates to CSVDDRGHSGANVLTF.

The CDR3 coding sequence is TGCGCCAGCAGCCAAGTTTGGGCGGGCTACGAGCAGTACTTC. Its protein is CASSQVWAGYEQYF. The chain has TRBV4-1 and TRBJ2-7; D is possibly TRBD2 (5 bases). Germline values: CDR1 MGHRA, CDR2 YSYEKL. The CDR3 has 14 amino acids. V dropped 1 base and J dropped 3 bases, with 10 bases sitting between them.

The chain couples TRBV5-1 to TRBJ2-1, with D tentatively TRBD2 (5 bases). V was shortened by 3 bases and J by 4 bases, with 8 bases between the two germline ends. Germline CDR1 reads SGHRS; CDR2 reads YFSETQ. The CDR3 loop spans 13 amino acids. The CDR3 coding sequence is TGCGCCAGCAGCTCGCTAGCATACAATGAGCAGTTCTTC. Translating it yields CASSSLAYNEQFF.

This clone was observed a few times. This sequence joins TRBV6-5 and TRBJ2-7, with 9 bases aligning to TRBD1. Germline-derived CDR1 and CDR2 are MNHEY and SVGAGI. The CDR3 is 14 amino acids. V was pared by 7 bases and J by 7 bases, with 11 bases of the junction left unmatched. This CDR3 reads CASNLPQGAREQYF. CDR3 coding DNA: TGTGCCAGCAACCTCCCACAGGGGGCAAGAGAGCAGTACTTC.

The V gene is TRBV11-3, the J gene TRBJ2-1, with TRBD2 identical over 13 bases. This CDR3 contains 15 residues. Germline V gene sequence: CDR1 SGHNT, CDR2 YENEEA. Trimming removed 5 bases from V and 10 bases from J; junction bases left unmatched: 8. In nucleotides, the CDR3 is TGTGCCAGCAGCCTGGGAGGGACTAGCGGGATAGAGCAGTTCTTC. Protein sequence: CASSLGGTSGIEQFF.

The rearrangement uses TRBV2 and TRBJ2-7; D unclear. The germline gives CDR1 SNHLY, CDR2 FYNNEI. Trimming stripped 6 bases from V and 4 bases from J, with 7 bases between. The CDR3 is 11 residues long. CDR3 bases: TGTGCCAGCAGGGTAGAATACGAGCAGTACTTC. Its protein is CASRVEYEQYF.

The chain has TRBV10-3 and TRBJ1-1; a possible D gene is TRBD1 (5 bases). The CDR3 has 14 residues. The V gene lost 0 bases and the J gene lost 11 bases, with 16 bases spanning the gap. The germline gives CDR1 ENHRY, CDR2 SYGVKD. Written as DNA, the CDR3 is TGTGCCATCAGTGAGTCGTCAGGCCAGGGTCGGGCTTTCTTT. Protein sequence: CAISESSGQGRAFF.

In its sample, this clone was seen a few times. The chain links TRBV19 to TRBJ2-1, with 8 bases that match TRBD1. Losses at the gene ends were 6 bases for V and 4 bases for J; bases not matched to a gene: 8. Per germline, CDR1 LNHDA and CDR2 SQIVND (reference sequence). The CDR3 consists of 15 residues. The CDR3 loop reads CASSETGTGYNEQFF. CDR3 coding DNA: TGTGCCAGTAGCGAAACCGGGACAGGTTACAATGAGCAGTTCTTC.

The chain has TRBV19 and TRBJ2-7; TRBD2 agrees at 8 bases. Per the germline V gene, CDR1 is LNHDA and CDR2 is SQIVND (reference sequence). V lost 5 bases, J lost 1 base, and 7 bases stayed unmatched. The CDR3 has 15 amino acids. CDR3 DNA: TGTGCCAGTAGTTGGGGGGCTAGCGGGTCCTACGAGCAGTACTTC. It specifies CASSWGASGSYEQYF. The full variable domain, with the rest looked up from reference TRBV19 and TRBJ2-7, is DGGITQSPKYLFRKEGQNVTLSCEQNLNHDAMYWYRQDPGQGLRLIYYSQIVNDFQKGDIAEGYSVSREKKESFPLTVTSAQKNPTAFYLCASSWGASGSYEQYFGPGTRLTVT.